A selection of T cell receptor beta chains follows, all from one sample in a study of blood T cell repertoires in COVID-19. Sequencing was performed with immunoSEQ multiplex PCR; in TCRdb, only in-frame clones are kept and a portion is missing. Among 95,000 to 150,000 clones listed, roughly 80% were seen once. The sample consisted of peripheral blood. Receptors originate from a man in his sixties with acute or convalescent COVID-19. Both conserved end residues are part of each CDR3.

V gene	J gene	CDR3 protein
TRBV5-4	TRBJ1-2	CASSSLRSGTGVNYGYTF
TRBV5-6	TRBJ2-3	CASSRGQGTDTQYF
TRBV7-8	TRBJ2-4	CASSPGGLGKNIQYF
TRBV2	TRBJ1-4	CASSGQEVKLFF
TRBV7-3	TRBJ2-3	CASSPWGGASDTQYF
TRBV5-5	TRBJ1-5	CASSPRQTGGFQPQHF
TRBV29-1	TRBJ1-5	CSVRAEANQPQHF
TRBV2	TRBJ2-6	CASKPASSGANVLTF
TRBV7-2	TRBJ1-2	CASSLVRGKGHGYTF
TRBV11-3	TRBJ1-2	CASSLTRDYYGYTF
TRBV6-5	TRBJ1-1	CASSYSGTDNTEAFF
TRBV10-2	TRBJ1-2	CASGHQRNYGYTF
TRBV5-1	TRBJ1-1	CASRVDRGRGAFF
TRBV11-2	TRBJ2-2	CASSLRQGVGELFF
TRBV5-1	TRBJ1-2	CASSLGVRLADGYTF
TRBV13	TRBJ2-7	CASSLPRESEQYF
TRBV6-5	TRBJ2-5	CASSYSGGDETQYF
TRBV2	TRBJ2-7	CASSPIRGEQYF
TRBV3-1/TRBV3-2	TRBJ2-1	CASSPKTSGIRNEQFF
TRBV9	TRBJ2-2	CASSVEIGELFF
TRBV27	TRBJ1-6	CASSPHRGSSPLHF
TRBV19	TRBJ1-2	CASSLLDRDGYTF
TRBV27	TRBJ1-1	CASSILRDRGLLNTEAFF
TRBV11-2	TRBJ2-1	CASRPGGLVDNEQFF